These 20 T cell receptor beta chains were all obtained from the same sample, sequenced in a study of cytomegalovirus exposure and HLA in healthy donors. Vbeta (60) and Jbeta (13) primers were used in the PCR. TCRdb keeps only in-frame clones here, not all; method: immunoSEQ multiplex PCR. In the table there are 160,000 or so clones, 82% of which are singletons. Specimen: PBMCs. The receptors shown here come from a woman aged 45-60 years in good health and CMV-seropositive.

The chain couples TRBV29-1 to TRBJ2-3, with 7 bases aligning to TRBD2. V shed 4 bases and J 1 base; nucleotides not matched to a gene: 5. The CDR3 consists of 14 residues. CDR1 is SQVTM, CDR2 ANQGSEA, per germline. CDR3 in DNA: TGCAGCGTTGGTTGGGGGGGAGGCACAGATACGCAGTATTTT. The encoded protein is CSVGWGGGTDTQYF.

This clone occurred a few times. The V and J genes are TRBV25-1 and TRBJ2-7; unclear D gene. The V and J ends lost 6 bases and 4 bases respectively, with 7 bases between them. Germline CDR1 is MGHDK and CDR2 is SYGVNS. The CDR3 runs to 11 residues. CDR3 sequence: CASSTSYEQYF. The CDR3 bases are TGTGCCAGCAGCACATCTTACGAGCAGTACTTC.

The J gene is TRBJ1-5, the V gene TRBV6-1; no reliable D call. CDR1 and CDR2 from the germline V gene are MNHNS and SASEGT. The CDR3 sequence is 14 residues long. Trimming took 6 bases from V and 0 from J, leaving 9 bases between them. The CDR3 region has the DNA TGTGCCAGCAGGCCCGACAATAGCAATCAGCCCCAGCATTTT. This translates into CASRPDNSNQPQHF.

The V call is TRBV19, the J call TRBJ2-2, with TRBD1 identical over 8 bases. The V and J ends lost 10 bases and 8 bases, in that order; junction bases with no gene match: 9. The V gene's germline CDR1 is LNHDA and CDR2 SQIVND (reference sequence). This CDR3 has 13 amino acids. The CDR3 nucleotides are TGTGCCACCCGGACAGGGCGGTTGGGGGAGCTGTTTTTT. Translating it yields CATRTGRLGELFF.

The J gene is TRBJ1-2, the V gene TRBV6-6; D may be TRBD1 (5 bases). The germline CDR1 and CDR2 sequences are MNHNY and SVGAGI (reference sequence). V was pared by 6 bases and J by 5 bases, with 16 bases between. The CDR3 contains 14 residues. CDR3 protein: CASRPRQLGYGYTF. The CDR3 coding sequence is TGTGCCAGCAGACCCCGACAGTTAGGATATGGCTACACCTTC.

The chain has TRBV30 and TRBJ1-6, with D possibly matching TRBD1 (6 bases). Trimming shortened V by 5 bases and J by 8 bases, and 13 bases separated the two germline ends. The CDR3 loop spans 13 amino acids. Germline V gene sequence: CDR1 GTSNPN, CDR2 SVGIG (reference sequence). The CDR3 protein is CAWQTGMDSPLHF. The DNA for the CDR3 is TGTGCCTGGCAAACAGGGATGGATTCACCCCTCCACTTT.

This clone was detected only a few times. CDR3 in DNA: TGTGCCAGCAGTACAGGGAAAGAGTCACCCCTCCACTTT. As protein: CASSTGKESPLHF. The genes are TRBV6-6 and TRBJ1-6, with D maybe TRBD1 (6 bases). In germline, CDR1 is MNHNY, CDR2 SVGAGI (reference sequence). V lost 5 bases and J lost 10, with 12 bases in between. The CDR3 runs to 13 residues.

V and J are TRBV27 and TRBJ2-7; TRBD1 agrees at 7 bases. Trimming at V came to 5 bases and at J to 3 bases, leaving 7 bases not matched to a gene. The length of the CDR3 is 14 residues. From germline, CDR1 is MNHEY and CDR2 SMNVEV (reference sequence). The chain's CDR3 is CASSAWDRHYEQYF. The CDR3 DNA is TGTGCCAGCAGTGCATGGGACAGACACTACGAGCAGTACTTC.

The CDR3 DNA reads as TGTGCCAGCAGTAAAAGGGGGGGGACGGCTAGCACAGATACGCAGTATTTT. It is translated as CASSKRGGTASTDTQYF. The chain couples TRBV2 to TRBJ2-3; TRBD2 might be the D (7 bases). V lost 5 bases and J lost 0, with 18 bases in between. The CDR3 length is 17 residues. Germline V lookup: CDR1 SNHLY, CDR2 FYNNEI.

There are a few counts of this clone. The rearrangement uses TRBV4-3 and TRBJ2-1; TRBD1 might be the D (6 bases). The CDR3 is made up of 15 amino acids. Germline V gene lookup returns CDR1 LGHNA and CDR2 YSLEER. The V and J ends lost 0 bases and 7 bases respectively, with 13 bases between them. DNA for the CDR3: TGCGCCAGCAGCCAAGAGGGGGCCCTCTGGAATGAGCAGTTCTTC. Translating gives CASSQEGALWNEQFF.

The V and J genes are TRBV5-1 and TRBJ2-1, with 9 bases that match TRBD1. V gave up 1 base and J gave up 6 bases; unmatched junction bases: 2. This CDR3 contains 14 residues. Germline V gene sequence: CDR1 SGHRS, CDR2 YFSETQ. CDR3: CASSLQTGGNEQFF. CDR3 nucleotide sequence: TGCGCCAGCAGCTTGCAGACAGGGGGCAATGAGCAGTTCTTC.

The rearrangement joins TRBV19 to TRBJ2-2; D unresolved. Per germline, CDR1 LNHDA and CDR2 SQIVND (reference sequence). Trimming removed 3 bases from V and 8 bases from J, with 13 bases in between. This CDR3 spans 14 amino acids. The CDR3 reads CASSILLAAGELFF. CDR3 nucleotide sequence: TGTGCCAGTAGTATTCTGTTGGCGGCGGGGGAGCTGTTTTTT.

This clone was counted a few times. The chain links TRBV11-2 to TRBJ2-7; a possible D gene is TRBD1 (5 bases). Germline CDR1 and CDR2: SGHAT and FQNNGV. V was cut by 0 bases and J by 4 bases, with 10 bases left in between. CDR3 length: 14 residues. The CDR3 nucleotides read TGTGCCAGCAGCTTAGATCTGGCAGGGTACGAGCAGTACTTC. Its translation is CASSLDLAGYEQYF.

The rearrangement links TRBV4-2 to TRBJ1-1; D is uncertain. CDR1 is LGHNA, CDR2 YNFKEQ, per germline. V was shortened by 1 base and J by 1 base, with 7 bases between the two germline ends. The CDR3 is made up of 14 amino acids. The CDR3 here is CASSQGGGNTEAFF. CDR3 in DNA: TGTGCCAGCAGCCAAGGAGGTGGGAACACTGAAGCTTTCTTT.

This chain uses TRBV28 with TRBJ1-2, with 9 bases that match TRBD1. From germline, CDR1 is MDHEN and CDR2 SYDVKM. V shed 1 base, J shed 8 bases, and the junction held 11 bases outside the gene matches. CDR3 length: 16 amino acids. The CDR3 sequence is CASSLSVPGQGRGYTF. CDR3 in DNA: TGTGCCAGCAGTTTATCTGTACCGGGACAGGGCAGAGGCTACACCTTC.

CDR3 nucleotide sequence: TGTGCCAGTTCGACTAGCGGGGGAACAGATACGCAGTATTTT. It specifies CASSTSGGTDTQYF. The chain joins TRBV18 to TRBJ2-3, with TRBD2 matching 12 bases. Looked up from germline, CDR1 is KGHSH and CDR2 is LQKENI. The CDR3 sequence is 14 residues long. The J segment lost 3 bases and the V segment lost 9 bases, leaving 4 bases of the junction unmatched.

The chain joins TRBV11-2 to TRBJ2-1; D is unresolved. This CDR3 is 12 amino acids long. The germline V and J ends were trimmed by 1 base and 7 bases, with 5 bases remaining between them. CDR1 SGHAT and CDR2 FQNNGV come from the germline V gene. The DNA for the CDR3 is TGTGCCAGCAGCTTAGGACTTAATGAGCAGTTCTTC. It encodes CASSLGLNEQFF.

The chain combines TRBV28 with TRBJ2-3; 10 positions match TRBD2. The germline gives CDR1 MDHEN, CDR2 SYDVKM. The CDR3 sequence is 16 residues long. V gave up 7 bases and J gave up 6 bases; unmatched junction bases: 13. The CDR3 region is CASTPYKRGGRDTQYF. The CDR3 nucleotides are TGTGCCAGCACCCCCTATAAGCGGGGGGGCCGGGATACGCAGTATTTT.

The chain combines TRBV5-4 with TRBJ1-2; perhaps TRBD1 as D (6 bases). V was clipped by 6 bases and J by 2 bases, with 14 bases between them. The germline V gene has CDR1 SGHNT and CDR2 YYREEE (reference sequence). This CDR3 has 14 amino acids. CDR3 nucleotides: TGTGCCAGCACCCTAGGACAGCGGAACTATGGCTACACCTTC. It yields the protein CASTLGQRNYGYTF.

The CDR3 coding sequence is TGTGCCAGCAGCTTTCCATCAGACTACGAGCAGTACTTC. It encodes CASSFPSDYEQYF. This chain links TRBV11-2 with TRBJ2-7, with D unclear. With 3 bases removed from V and 3 bases from J, the gap between germline ends came to 9 bases. The CDR3 has 13 amino acids. The germline V gene has CDR1 SGHAT and CDR2 FQNNGV.